The 10 T cell receptor beta chains in this list originate from one sample, sequenced in a study of shared clonotypes between healthy human individuals. TCRdb keeps only in-frame clones here, not all; method: immunoSEQ multiplex PCR. This sample has hundreds of thousands of clones, with roughly 96% found just once. Selected positively for CCR7 and CD45RO-negative, naive CD8 cells excluded terminally differentiated effector memory CD45RA+ cells. Input material: naive CD8+ T cells sorted from blood. The source is a woman in her twenties or thirties in good health.

V is TRBV4-1 and J is TRBJ1-5; TRBD1 is a possible D gene (5 bases). This CDR3 comprises 15 residues. V was cut by 0 bases and J by 3 bases, with 9 bases left in between. CDR1 and CDR2 (germline): MGHRA, YSYEKL. The CDR3 sequence is CASSQDRDVNQPQHF. CDR3 DNA sequence: TGCGCCAGCAGCCAAGATCGGGACGTCAATCAGCCCCAGCATTTT.

This chain joins TRBV27 and TRBJ2-7; TRBD2 agrees at 8 bases. V was clipped by 7 bases and J by 6 bases; unmatched bases: 20. In germline, CDR1 is MNHEY, CDR2 SMNVEV (reference sequence). The CDR3 totals 17 residues. In DNA, the CDR3 is TGTGCCAGCACCGCCAATGGCGGGAGGACAAGACCTCCCGAGCAGTACTTC. It translates to CASTANGGRTRPPEQYF.

This clone has just one count. J is TRBJ1-1 and V is TRBV27; perhaps TRBD1 as D (6 bases). V was cut by 5 bases and J by 3 bases, with 13 bases left in between. CDR1 and CDR2 (germline): MNHEY, SMNVEV (reference sequence). The CDR3 length is 14 residues. This CDR3 is CASSVTGEDTEAFF. The CDR3 region has the DNA TGTGCCAGCAGTGTGACAGGAGAGGACACTGAAGCTTTCTTT.

The V call is TRBV6-5, the J call TRBJ2-1; D not resolved. The ends were cut back, 2 bases at V and 5 bases at J, with 10 bases in the middle. The CDR3 totals 14 residues. Germline CDR1 reads MNHEY; CDR2 reads SVGAGI. The CDR3 coding sequence is TGTGCCAGCAGTTACGGCGGCATCAACAATGAGCAGTTCTTC. Its translation is CASSYGGINNEQFF.

In DNA form, the CDR3 reads TGTGCCAGCAGCAGGGACAGGAAGAGATACGAGCAGTACTTC. This sequence encodes CASSRDRKRYEQYF. This chain uses TRBV28 with TRBJ2-7; TRBD1 aligns across 8 bases. J lost 4 bases, V lost 6 bases, and 8 bases had no gene match. The CDR3 contains 14 residues. Germline loops: CDR1 MDHEN, CDR2 SYDVKM.

To note about this clone: At the DNA level, this CDR3 is encoded by other sequences in the same sample as well. The chain uses TRBV27 and TRBJ2-7, with 7 positions matching TRBD1. This CDR3 region has 14 residues. CDR1 and CDR2 (germline): MNHEY, SMNVEV (reference sequence). Germline trimming cut 0 bases from V and 3 bases from J; bases unmatched to any gene: 2. CDR3 residues: CASSLSGTVYEQYF. The CDR3 DNA reads TGTGCCAGCAGTTTATCGGGGACAGTCTACGAGCAGTACTTC.

A remark on this clone: The junction shows a germline mismatch at one end, possibly a read error. The chain has TRBV16 and TRBJ1-5; weak D call: TRBD1 (6 bases). CDR3 length: 18 amino acids. Germline CDR1 KGHSY, CDR2 FQNENV. The CDR3 DNA reads as TGTGCCAGCAGCCCAACGGCAACAGGCGGGTCAGGGGATCATCCCCAGCATTTT. Amino acids: CASSPTATGGSGDHPQHF.

This clone appeared a single time. Other DNA sequences within the sample encode an identical CDR3. The V and J genes are TRBV9 and TRBJ2-6; D might be TRBD1 (5 bases). The V and J ends lost 3 bases and 1 base respectively, with 8 bases between them. The length of the CDR3 is 15 residues. Germline V gene lookup returns CDR1 SGDLS and CDR2 YYNGEE. The CDR3, as DNA: TGTGCCAGCAGCGGTCAGGGATCTGGGGCCAACGTCCTGACTTTC. The encoded protein is CASSGQGSGANVLTF. The full variable domain, completed using reference TRBV9 and TRBJ2-6, is DSGVTQTPKHLITATGQRVTLRCSPRSGDLSVYWYQQSLDQGLQFLIQYYNGEERAKGNILERFSAQQFPDLHSELNLSSLELGDSALYFCASSGQGSGANVLTFGAGSRLTVL.

The chain carries TRBV28 and TRBJ1-2; 8 positions agree with TRBD1. Germline-derived CDR1 and CDR2 are MDHEN and SYDVKM. The CDR3 runs 13 residues. CDR3 amino acids: CAGSGGAYYGYTF. DNA of the CDR3: TGTGCAGGGTCAGGGGGCGCGTACTATGGCTACACCTTC.

The V call is TRBV13, the J call TRBJ2-3; a possible D gene is TRBD2 (6 bases). The CDR3 has 16 residues. V was clipped by 4 bases and J by 3 bases, with 17 bases between them. Germline CDR1 PRHDT, CDR2 FYEKMQ (reference sequence). As DNA, the CDR3 is TGTGCCAGCAGCTCACCGGGGGTAAAACGGACAGATACGCAGTATTTT. This codes for CASSSPGVKRTDTQYF. Full variable domain (outside the CDR3, taken from reference TRBV13 and TRBJ2-3): AAGVIQSPRHLIKEKRETATLKCYPIPRHDTVYWYQQGPGQDPQFLISFYEKMQSDKGSIPDRFSAQQFSDYHSELNMSSLELGDSALYFCASSSPGVKRTDTQYFGPGTRLTVL.